The 6 T cell receptor beta chains presented below share a single source sample, sequenced in a study of shared clonotypes between healthy human individuals. The repertoire was sequenced with immunoSEQ multiplex PCR; TCRdb's copy has only in-frame clones and lacks some. The sample consists of approximately 2,200,000 clones, about 92% of them appearing once. Naive CD8 cells comprised CD45RO-negative, CCR7-positively selected cells, excluding terminally differentiated effector memory CD45RA+ cells. Specimen: naive CD8+ T cells from PBMCs. These receptors were obtained from a man in his late teens or twenties in good health. Some clones in this sample may be carry-over from other donors' samples.

The rearrangement joins TRBV6-1 to TRBJ2-4; perhaps TRBD2 as D (6 bases). Deletions cut 2 bases from V and 1 base from J, with 9 bases between. CDR3 length: 15 amino acids. Germline V gene data show CDR1 as MNHNS and CDR2 as SASEGT. The CDR3 coding sequence is TGTGCCAGCAGTGAAAGAGGAGGGGCCAAAAACATTCAGTACTTC. It translates to CASSERGGAKNIQYF.

The CDR3 nucleotides read TGTGCCAGCCTGTCCCCAGGCAGTATTAATCAGCCCCAGCATTTT. Residues: CASLSPGSINQPQHF. The rearrangement joins TRBV7-3 to TRBJ1-5; D is unclear. CDR3 length: 15 amino acids. Per germline, CDR1 SGHTA and CDR2 FQGTGA. V was cut by 8 bases and J by 4 bases, with 18 bases left in between.

This clone was recorded only once. The chain combines TRBV6-5 with TRBJ2-7; D ambiguous. This CDR3 comprises 13 residues. Trimming cost V 8 bases and J 5 bases, with 16 bases left between them. CDR1 is MNHEY and CDR2 is SVGAGI in the germline V gene. The CDR3: CASGSVPENEQYF. The CDR3 DNA reads as TGTGCCAGCGGGTCCGTCCCCGAAAACGAGCAGTACTTC.

CDR3 in amino acids: CASSAGTSEKLFF. The CDR3 region has the DNA TGTGCCAGCAGTGCCGGGACGTCTGAAAAACTGTTTTTT. V is TRBV2 and J is TRBJ1-4; maybe TRBD1 (5 bases). Trimming removed 4 bases from V and 7 bases from J, with 10 bases in between. There are 13 residues in the CDR3. The germline V gene encodes CDR1 SNHLY and CDR2 FYNNEI.

The chain combines TRBV7-9 with TRBJ1-2, with D perhaps matching TRBD1 (6 bases). The V end was cut by 1 base, the J end by 3 bases, with 12 bases between. The CDR3 has 15 residues. CDR1 and CDR2 (germline): SEHNR, FQNEAQ (reference sequence). Here the CDR3 reads CASSLGAGAHYGYTF. The CDR3 DNA sequence: TGTGCCAGCAGCTTAGGAGCAGGGGCGCACTATGGCTACACCTTC. The whole variable domain, remainder taken from reference TRBV7-9 and TRBJ1-2, is DTGVSQNPRHKITKRGQNVTFRCDPISEHNRLYWYRQTLGQGPEFLTYFQNEAQLEKSRLLSDRFSAERPKGSFSTLEIQRTEQGDSAMYLCASSLGAGAHYGYTFGSGTRLTVV.

The V and J genes are TRBV27 and TRBJ2-1, with 8 bases aligning to TRBD1. The V gene end was trimmed by 7 bases and the J gene end by 4 bases; junction bases not matched to a gene: 9. CDR3 length equals 15 residues. The germline V gene encodes CDR1 MNHEY and CDR2 SMNVEV (reference sequence). The CDR3 coding sequence is TGTGCCAGCACCACTAGACAGGGGTGGTACAATGAGCAGTTCTTC. Amino acids: CASTTRQGWYNEQFF.